This TCR beta chain was identified during a study of blood T cell repertoires in COVID-19. The CDR3 contains 15 residues. Germline V gene sequence: CDR1 SGDLS, CDR2 YYNGEE. V was clipped by 4 bases and J by 5 bases; unmatched bases: 10. Sequencing was performed with immunoSEQ multiplex PCR; in TCRdb, only in-frame clones are kept and a portion is missing. The table lists some 320,000 clones, around 90% of them singletons. This clone was seen only once. Cohort 3 recovery required two negative PCRs, clearance, or symptom resolution. The sequence was obtained from a man aged 60 to 75 who had recovered from COVID-19. The source material was PBMCs or T cells enriched from blood (not recorded which). The V and J genes are TRBV9 and TRBJ2-7; 9 bases map to TRBD1. The chain's CDR3 is CASSPTGQGINEQYF. The CDR3 DNA follows: TGTGCCAGCAGCCCTACGGGACAGGGTATTAACGAGCAGTACTTC. Drawing the rest from reference TRBV9 and TRBJ2-7, the complete variable domain is DSGVTQTPKHLITATGQRVTLRCSPRSGDLSVYWYQQSLDQGLQFLIQYYNGEERAKGNILERFSAQQFPDLHSELNLSSLELGDSALYFCASSPTGQGINEQYFGPGTRLTVT.